A selection of T cell receptor beta chains follows, all from one sample in a study of identifying expanded T cells in peripheral blood. Method: immunoSEQ multiplex PCR; TCRdb's copy keeps in-frame clones and lacks some. The repertoire holds about 82,000 clones, with roughly 90% as singletons. The sequenced material came from blood. The receptors derive from a person aged 18-70 years in good health. Each CDR3 is given with its conserved first and last residue.

j_gene: TRBJ2-7
v_gene: TRBV14
CDR3aa: CASSLRSEQYF

j_gene: TRBJ1-2
v_gene: TRBV7-9
CDR3aa: CASSPGSYGYTF

j_gene: TRBJ1-2
v_gene: TRBV6-1
CDR3aa: CASSEDFGQTYGYTF

j_gene: TRBJ2-7
v_gene: TRBV11-2
CDR3aa: CASSYTRVNEQYF

j_gene: TRBJ2-2
v_gene: TRBV5-1
CDR3aa: CASSLAFGTSNTGELFF

j_gene: TRBJ2-7
v_gene: TRBV10-3
CDR3aa: CAISEVSGEQYF

j_gene: TRBJ2-3
v_gene: TRBV5-1
CDR3aa: CASSLVYSSSTDTQYF

j_gene: TRBJ1-5
v_gene: TRBV5-6
CDR3aa: CASSSRTGIPSNQPQHF

j_gene: TRBJ2-1
v_gene: TRBV7-6
CDR3aa: CASSLGGRNEQFF

j_gene: TRBJ1-4
v_gene: TRBV4-3
CDR3aa: CASSQETGATNEKLFF

j_gene: TRBJ2-2
v_gene: TRBV18
CDR3aa: CASSTQGTNTGELFF

j_gene: TRBJ1-1
v_gene: TRBV5-4
CDR3aa: CASRGTGSVNTEAFF

j_gene: TRBJ1-5
v_gene: TRBV27
CDR3aa: CASSSQTHEKPQHF

j_gene: TRBJ1-2
v_gene: TRBV2
CDR3aa: CASNPRVLSYGYTF

j_gene: TRBJ1-6
v_gene: TRBV13
CDR3aa: CASSFGSAEYNSPLHF

j_gene: TRBJ1-1
v_gene: TRBV27
CDR3aa: CASSLRPLGQGRTEAFF

j_gene: TRBJ1-5
v_gene: TRBV7-2
CDR3aa: CASSLVWGQGQPQHF

j_gene: TRBJ1-3
v_gene: TRBV4-2
CDR3aa: CASSQEGPGGAGNTIYF

j_gene: TRBJ1-1
v_gene: TRBV30
CDR3aa: CAWARMGTEAFF

j_gene: TRBJ2-1
v_gene: TRBV30
CDR3aa: CASNAGTGVHEQFF

j_gene: TRBJ2-7
v_gene: TRBV27
CDR3aa: CASSLSVQGDPSYEQYF

j_gene: TRBJ2-3
v_gene: TRBV5-4
CDR3aa: CASSLDLTDTQYF

j_gene: TRBJ2-1
v_gene: TRBV27
CDR3aa: CASSTTLGLAEPNEQFF

j_gene: TRBJ2-2
v_gene: TRBV9
CDR3aa: CASSVPTRGDRGNTGELFF

j_gene: TRBJ1-1
v_gene: TRBV4-1
CDR3aa: CASSLTTGGGTEAFF

j_gene: TRBJ2-7
v_gene: TRBV19
CDR3aa: CASSGSDRGASYEQYF

j_gene: TRBJ1-2
v_gene: TRBV7-9
CDR3aa: CASSARQNPSYTF

j_gene: TRBJ2-1
v_gene: TRBV30
CDR3aa: CAWSVHGGYNEQFF

j_gene: TRBJ1-4
v_gene: TRBV9
CDR3aa: CASSSGTGSEKLFF

j_gene: TRBJ2-7
v_gene: TRBV6-6
CDR3aa: CASSSNYEQYF

j_gene: TRBJ2-1
v_gene: TRBV29-1
CDR3aa: CSVDRGRFEQFF

j_gene: TRBJ2-7
v_gene: TRBV7-9
CDR3aa: CASSPSGGSSYEQYF

j_gene: TRBJ1-2
v_gene: TRBV18
CDR3aa: CASSLSSPDSRYGYTF

j_gene: TRBJ1-1
v_gene: TRBV29-1
CDR3aa: CSVAGQSVREAFF

j_gene: TRBJ1-4
v_gene: TRBV9
CDR3aa: CASSPYGQGAEKLFF

j_gene: TRBJ1-1
v_gene: TRBV5-1
CDR3aa: CASSAGMNTEAFF

j_gene: TRBJ2-7
v_gene: TRBV20-1
CDR3aa: CSAREYGAQYF

j_gene: TRBJ1-1
v_gene: TRBV10-3
CDR3aa: CAISELGEAFF

j_gene: TRBJ1-2
v_gene: TRBV9
CDR3aa: CASSVGWVGGYTF

j_gene: TRBJ1-2
v_gene: TRBV14
CDR3aa: CASSPSGASGYTF

j_gene: TRBJ1-1
v_gene: TRBV5-1
CDR3aa: CASAHTDYQNTEAFF

j_gene: TRBJ1-5
v_gene: TRBV18
CDR3aa: CASSGGRISNQPQHF

j_gene: TRBJ2-3
v_gene: TRBV30
CDR3aa: CAWSKSGINLDTQYF

j_gene: TRBJ1-1
v_gene: TRBV7-2
CDR3aa: CASSLAGAGQGKGAFF

j_gene: TRBJ2-6
v_gene: TRBV30
CDR3aa: CAWSVPGQGSSGANVLTF

j_gene: TRBJ1-2
v_gene: TRBV7-9
CDR3aa: CASSLKETGLNLGYTF

j_gene: TRBJ1-2
v_gene: TRBV5-1
CDR3aa: CASSLFGGAPGSGYTF

j_gene: TRBJ1-3
v_gene: TRBV7-6
CDR3aa: CASSIDRAFSGNTIYF

j_gene: TRBJ1-1
v_gene: TRBV30
CDR3aa: CAWGTVEAFF

j_gene: TRBJ1-3
v_gene: TRBV7-9
CDR3aa: CASGDGQGGDTIYF

j_gene: TRBJ1-2
v_gene: TRBV5-6
CDR3aa: CASSAIQGGYGYTF

j_gene: TRBJ2-1
v_gene: TRBV5-1
CDR3aa: CASSLRGGYNEQFF

j_gene: TRBJ2-6
v_gene: TRBV15
CDR3aa: CATSRDRTLGQPGANVLTF